This is a list of T cell receptor beta chains from one sample in a study of blood T cell repertoires in COVID-19. Sequencing was performed with immunoSEQ multiplex PCR; in TCRdb, only in-frame clones are kept and a portion is missing. The table lists about 60,000 clones, around four fifths of them singletons. The sample comprised peripheral blood. The receptor source for this set is a human donor in a cohort sampled during active COVID-19. The CDR3 runs from the conserved cysteine through the conserved F or W. The D gene is left open where the match is weak. Expanded clones get a size class; other rows say once, few or many, or leave the size out.

>TRBJ1-1|-|-|TRBV9
TGTGCCAGCAGCGTAGGGCCTAACACTGAAGCTTTCTTT
CASSVGPNTEAFF
>TRBJ1-6|-|TRBD1|TRBV5-1
TGCGCCAGCAGCTTGGAGGGACAGAACCCTTCAGTACCCCTCCACTTT
CASSLEGQNPSVPLHF
>TRBJ1-2|-|-|TRBV12-3/TRBV12-4
TGTGCCAGCAGTTGGTACCCAGACTATGGCTACACCTTC
CASSWYPDYGYTF
>TRBJ2-2|-|-|TRBV12-3/TRBV12-4
TGTGCCAGCCGACGAGACTTCGGGGAGCTGTTTTTT
CASRRDFGELFF
>TRBJ1-6|-|TRBD1|TRBV5-1
TGCGCCAGCAGCGGCGGGGACAGTGGTGTTAATTCACCCCTCCACTTT
CASSGGDSGVNSPLHF
>TRBJ1-1|few|TRBD1|TRBV5-4
TGTGCCAGCAGCCGACAGGGGCGAACTGAAGCTTTCTTT
CASSRQGRTEAFF
>TRBJ2-7|once|-|TRBV5-1
TGCGCCAGCGCTTCGTGGGGCCCCTCCTACGAGCAGTACTTC
CASASWGPSYEQYF
>TRBJ2-5|-|-|TRBV9
TGTGCCAGCAGCGTAGCTCTTTCGGAGACCCAGTACTTC
CASSVALSETQYF
>TRBJ2-1|few|TRBD2|TRBV6-2/TRBV6-3
TGTGCCAGCAGTTCCAGACTAGCGGGGGCCTACAATGAGCAGTTCTTC
CASSSRLAGAYNEQFF
>TRBJ1-6|-|TRBD1|TRBV19
TGTGCCAGTAGTATAGGGTTCACAGGGGTGAATTCACCCCTCCACTTT
CASSIGFTGVNSPLHF
>TRBJ2-5|-|-|TRBV7-8
TGTGCCAGCAGCTTAGCGTTGTCGGACAGGACCCAGTACTTC
CASSLALSDRTQYF
>TRBJ2-7|-|TRBD2|TRBV6-5
TGTGCCAGCGGGCGGGGGGGTGACTACGAGCAGTACTTC
CASGRGGDYEQYF
>TRBJ2-1|-|-|TRBV9
TGTGCCAGCAATCTCGGGGGGCTCAACAATGAGCAGTTCTTC
CASNLGGLNNEQFF
>TRBJ2-7|-|TRBD1|TRBV27
TGTGCCAGCAGGAGGACAGGGGCCTCCTACGAGCAGTACTTC
CASRRTGASYEQYF
>TRBJ1-2|once|-|TRBV15
TGTGCCACCAGCAGACAGCGATCTAACTATGGCTACACCTTC
CATSRQRSNYGYTF
>TRBJ2-7|few|TRBD1|TRBV10-1
TGCGCCAGCAGTGGGACGGGACAGGGACCCTACGAGCAGTACTTC
CASSGTGQGPYEQYF
>TRBJ1-2|-|TRBD1|TRBV6-5
TGTGCCAGCAGAGATAGAGGGACAGCCTATGGCTACACCTTC
CASRDRGTAYGYTF
>TRBJ1-6|-|-|TRBV19
TGTGCCAGTAGTCATCTAGGGAGTTCACCCCTCCACTTT
CASSHLGSSPLHF